The source of this T cell receptor (beta chain) is a study of blood T cell repertoires in COVID-19. At the level of the study: Sample material is recorded as cDNA or gDNA derived from T cells, B-cell-depleted T cells, or PBMCs.

V dropped 1 base and J dropped 5 bases, with 11 bases sitting between them. The CDR3 is 14 amino acids. Germline lookup yields CDR1 MNHEY and CDR2 SMNVEV (reference sequence). The method was immunoSEQ multiplex PCR; TCRdb's version includes in-frame clones alone and lacks a portion of them. The sample has 130,000 to 150,000 clones, approximately 91% seen once. The specimen sequenced was peripheral blood. This sequence was found in a man between 50 and 59 years old with active or convalescent COVID-19. The chain employs TRBV27 and TRBJ1-1; D is unresolved. CDR3 coding DNA: TGTGCCAGCAGTTTATTGTGGGGAGAGACTGAAGCTTTCTTT. Translating gives CASSLLWGETEAFF.